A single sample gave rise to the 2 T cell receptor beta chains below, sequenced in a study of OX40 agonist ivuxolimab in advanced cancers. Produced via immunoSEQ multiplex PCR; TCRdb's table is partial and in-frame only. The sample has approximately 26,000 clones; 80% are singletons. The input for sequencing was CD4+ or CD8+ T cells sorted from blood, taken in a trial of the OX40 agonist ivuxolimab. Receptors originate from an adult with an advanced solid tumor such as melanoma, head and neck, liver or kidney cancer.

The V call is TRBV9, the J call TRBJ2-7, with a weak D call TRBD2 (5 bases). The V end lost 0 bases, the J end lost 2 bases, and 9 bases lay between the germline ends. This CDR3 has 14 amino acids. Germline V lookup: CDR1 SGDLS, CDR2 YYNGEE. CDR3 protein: CASSVGLLAYEQYF. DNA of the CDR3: TGTGCCAGCAGCGTAGGACTACTCGCCTACGAGCAGTACTTC.

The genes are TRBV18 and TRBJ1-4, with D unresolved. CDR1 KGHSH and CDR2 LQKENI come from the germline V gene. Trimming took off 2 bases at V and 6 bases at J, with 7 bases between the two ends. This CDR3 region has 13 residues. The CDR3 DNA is TGTGCCAGCTCACCAGAGGCAGATGAAAAACTGTTTTTT. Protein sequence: CASSPEADEKLFF.